Sequencing of this TCR beta chain was carried out in a study of cytomegalovirus exposure and HLA in healthy donors. PCR used 60 Vbeta primers and 13 Jbeta primers. In the study's own analysis: A later analysis tallied 87 million or so unique TCR beta chains, 10 million to 12 million of them shared. The assay was immunoSEQ multiplex PCR, and TCRdb's table has in-frame clones only and misses some. V and J calls and clone size are as listed in that table; D and trimming were resolved from the DNA. Of fewer than 150,000 clones listed, roughly 14% are singletons. This clone was counted between two and nine times. The sequenced sample was PBMCs. The clonotype originates from a woman in her late teens or twenties in good health and CMV-seronegative.

The CDR3 DNA reads TGTGCCAGCAGCCACGGACAGGCCCGCACAGATACGCAGTATTTT. Translation gives CASSHGQARTDTQYF. The chain combines TRBV5-4 with TRBJ2-3, with 7 nucleotides matching TRBD1. Germline V gene data show CDR1 as SGHNT and CDR2 as YYREEE (reference sequence). V lost 4 bases, J lost 1 base, and 6 bases stayed unmatched. There are 15 residues in the CDR3.